Below, 14 T cell receptor beta chains from the same sample are listed, as sequenced in a study of CD8+ T cells in alopecia areata. Treatment described: oral pan-JAK inhibitor, 5-10 mg twice daily. The authors extracted RNA and reverse transcribed it into cDNA as the sequencing template. Repertoires were generated with immunoSEQ multiplex PCR, while TCRdb's copy carries only in-frame clones and drops some. The sample consists of more than 85,000 clones, under 70% of them appearing once. Specimen: CD8+ T cells sorted from blood, collected at week 4, from a patient treated with tofacitinib. The receptors here all came from a human donor with alopecia areata.

This clone was counted a few times. The rearrangement joins TRBV29-1 to TRBJ2-2; the match to TRBD1 covers 8 bases. Germline V CDR1 and CDR2: SQVTM, ANQGSEA. CDR3 size: 13 residues. The V gene end was trimmed by 7 bases and the J gene end by 0 bases; junction bases not matched to a gene: 1. CDR3 nucleotides: TGCAGCGGGACAGGGACGAACACCGGGGAGCTGTTTTTT. This gives the protein CSGTGTNTGELFF.

Worth noting for this clone: The same CDR3 also results from other DNA sequences found in this sample. This chain's CDR3 is CASSLVGGPGDTQYF. The CDR3 coding sequence is TGTGCCAGCAGCCTAGTAGGGGGGCCGGGAGATACGCAGTATTTT. This chain joins TRBV7-2 and TRBJ2-3, with D perhaps given as TRBD1 or TRBD2 (6 bases each). The V gene's germline CDR1 is SGHTA and CDR2 FQGNSA. With 5 bases removed from V and 5 bases from J, the gap between germline ends came to 17 bases. CDR3 length equals 15 residues.

This clone has more than one count but fewer than ten. This chain connects TRBV5-6 to TRBJ1-5, with TRBD1 matching 7 bases. Losses at the gene ends were 4 bases for V and 4 bases for J; bases not matched to a gene: 2. This CDR3 comprises 13 residues. Germline V CDR1 and CDR2: SGHDT, YYEEEE. The CDR3 here is CASSVRGNQPQHF. In nucleotides, the CDR3 is TGTGCCAGCAGCGTCAGGGGGAATCAGCCCCAGCATTTT.

The chain links TRBV7-3 to TRBJ2-7; TRBD2 matches at 12 bases. The length of the CDR3 is 14 residues. Germline values: CDR1 SGHTA, CDR2 FQGTGA. V shed 5 bases and J 6 bases; nucleotides not matched to a gene: 5. The CDR3 loop is CASSPLAGGGEQYF. Here the CDR3 DNA reads TGTGCCAGCAGCCCACTAGCGGGAGGAGGCGAGCAGTACTTC.

The chain recombines TRBV27 with TRBJ2-7, with a possible D match to TRBD1 (6 bases). The CDR3 runs 14 residues. Trimming stripped 4 bases from V and 3 bases from J, with 13 bases between. CDR1 and CDR2 from the germline V gene are MNHEY and SMNVEV (reference sequence). CDR3 sequence (DNA): TGTGCCAGCAGTTCCGGGACACTCCACTACGAGCAGTACTTC. As protein: CASSSGTLHYEQYF.

V and J are TRBV5-1 and TRBJ2-5; 9 bases align to TRBD1. Germline CDR1 SGHRS, CDR2 YFSETQ. This CDR3 spans 14 amino acids. The J segment lost 4 bases and the V segment lost 6 bases, leaving 7 bases of the junction unmatched. CDR3 nucleotides: TGCGCCAGCAATGGGGACAGGGTTCGAGAGACCCAGTACTTC. It yields the protein CASNGDRVRETQYF.

This clone was observed once. V usage is TRBV29-1 and J usage is TRBJ1-2; D is unresolved. The CDR3 totals 14 residues. The V gene lost 1 base and the J gene lost 2 bases, with 11 bases spanning the gap. Germline values: CDR1 SQVTM, CDR2 ANQGSEA. CDR3 nucleotides: TGCAGCGTTGAAGGGCCTCAGAGAAACTATGGCTACACCTTC. This encodes CSVEGPQRNYGYTF.

The chain has TRBV20-1 and TRBJ1-2; no clear D. Germline CDR1 and CDR2: DFQATT and SNEGSKA (reference sequence). V was trimmed by 0 bases and J by 5 bases, leaving 4 bases between them. The CDR3 is 11 amino acids. The chain's CDR3 is CSARDLYGYTF. CDR3 nucleotide sequence: TGCAGTGCTAGAGACCTGTATGGCTACACCTTC.

The V call is TRBV4-1, the J call TRBJ1-1, with TRBD1 as a possible D gene (6 bases). V was trimmed by 1 base and J by 6 bases, leaving 9 bases between them. Germline assignment: CDR1 MGHRA and CDR2 YSYEKL. The CDR3 length is 13 residues. For the CDR3, the DNA is TGCGCCAGCAGCCAAGCGAGGGGGGCTGAAGCTTTCTTT. Its protein is CASSQARGAEAFF.

The chain has TRBV4-3 and TRBJ2-1; the match to TRBD2 covers 11 bases. The germline V gene has CDR1 LGHNA and CDR2 YSLEER. The V and J ends lost 0 bases and 4 bases, in that order; junction bases with no gene match: 2. CDR3 length equals 16 residues. The CDR3 region is CASSQDRTSGYNEQFF. CDR3 nucleotide sequence: TGCGCCAGCAGCCAAGATCGGACTAGCGGGTACAATGAGCAGTTCTTC.

The genes are TRBV29-1 and TRBJ1-5; 7 nucleotides line up with TRBD1. The CDR3 covers 14 residues. From germline, CDR1 is SQVTM and CDR2 ANQGSEA. Trimming at V came to 5 bases and at J to 6 bases, leaving 10 bases not matched to a gene. DNA of the CDR3: TGCAGCGTTCCCTCAGGGGGTATGGGTCAGCCCCAGCATTTT. This translates into CSVPSGGMGQPQHF.

The rearrangement joins TRBV25-1 to TRBJ2-5, with D possibly being TRBD1 (6 bases). V was pared by 2 bases and J by 1 base, with 14 bases between. The CDR3 covers 16 residues. In germline, CDR1 is MGHDK, CDR2 SYGVNS. CDR3 region: CASSERGYTTQETQYF. For the CDR3, the DNA is TGTGCCAGCAGTGAAAGGGGGTACACGACCCAAGAGACCCAGTACTTC.

This clone was detected only a few times. The rearrangement uses TRBV4-2 and TRBJ2-7; TRBD2 is a possible D gene (5 bases). CDR1 and CDR2 from the germline V gene are LGHNA and YNFKEQ. The CDR3 extends over 15 amino acids. The ends were cut back, 1 base at V and 0 bases at J, with 10 bases in the middle. The CDR3 nucleotides read TGTGCCAGCAGCCAAGCGGCGGGTAGCTCCTACGAGCAGTACTTC. Translated, it gives CASSQAAGSSYEQYF.

The gene calls are TRBV29-1 and TRBJ2-1; 11 bases are shared with TRBD2. Per the germline V gene, CDR1 is SQVTM and CDR2 is ANQGSEA. V lost 3 bases to trimming and J lost 3 bases; unmatched junction nucleotides: 16. The CDR3 is 19 amino acids. DNA for the CDR3: TGCAGCGTTGACGACTTAGGGGAAACTAGCGGGAGTCTCTACAATGAGCAGTTCTTC. Its protein product is CSVDDLGETSGSLYNEQFF.